This T cell receptor beta chain was sequenced during a study of CD8 T cells in ankylosing spondylitis. This clonotype was found many times. There are 14 residues in the CDR3. Germline V gene sequence: CDR1 SGHAT, CDR2 FQNNGV. Trimming took 1 base from V and 4 from J, leaving 8 bases between them. TCRdb recomputed calls from the 5' RACE reads with MiXCR, one row per CDR3 protein. The repertoire holds 200,000 to 250,000 distinct CDR3 sequences, with about 10% as singletons. V usage is TRBV11-2 and J usage is TRBJ1-3; unclear D gene. The clonotype was recovered from a male donor with ankylosing spondylitis or in good health (not recorded which). Sequencing used blood, either unsorted or a sorted T cell fraction (not recorded which). DNA for the CDR3: TGTGCCAGCAGCTTAGGGCCTCTGGGAAACACCATATATTTT. It encodes CASSLGPLGNTIYF.